Listed here are 2 T cell receptor beta chains from one sample, sequenced in a study of T cells in localized non-small cell lung cancer. Repertoires were generated with immunoSEQ multiplex PCR, while TCRdb's copy carries only in-frame clones and drops some. There are around 80,000 clones in the sample; around 80% occur only once, and roughly a fifth lies in the top ten. The sequencing here drew on PBMCs, taken before any cancer treatment. The receptor source for this set is a man aged 35 to 69 with stage II squamous cell lung carcinoma.

The chain carries TRBV5-4 and TRBJ2-7; D possibly corresponds to TRBD1 (6 bases). CDR1 SGHNT and CDR2 YYREEE come from the germline V gene (reference sequence). V was trimmed by 0 bases and J by 3 bases, leaving 13 bases between them. CDR3 length equals 15 residues. The CDR3 reads CASSLGDMGNYEQYF. In DNA form, the CDR3 reads TGTGCCAGCAGCTTGGGGGACATGGGTAACTACGAGCAGTACTTC.

Of note for this clone: Other DNA sequences in this sample translate to the same CDR3. V gene TRBV28 combines with J gene TRBJ2-1, with TRBD2 identical over 7 bases. Germline V lookup: CDR1 MDHEN, CDR2 SYDVKM. The CDR3 is 15 amino acids. V dropped 4 bases and J dropped 1; count of bases not matched to a gene: 4. CDR3 sequence (DNA): TGTGCCAGCAGTTGGGGGGGAGGTTCCTACAATGAGCAGTTCTTC. Translation: CASSWGGGSYNEQFF.